This passage covers 11 T cell receptor beta chains from one sample sequenced in a study of blood T cell repertoires in COVID-19. Method: immunoSEQ multiplex PCR; TCRdb's copy keeps in-frame clones and lacks some. The sample lists 60,000 to 70,000 clones, roughly 90% occurring once. The source material was peripheral blood. These receptors came from a woman in her fifties or sixties with acute or convalescent COVID-19.

J is TRBJ2-1 and V is TRBV6-2 or TRBV6-3, with 10 nucleotides matching TRBD2. This CDR3 comprises 20 residues. After removal of 4 bases from V and 2 bases from J, the junction contained 17 bases not matched to a gene. The germline gives CDR1 MNHEY, CDR2 SVGEGT. CDR3 protein: CASSWQDRLAGASTYNEQFF. As DNA, the CDR3 is TGTGCCAGCAGTTGGCAGGACCGGCTAGCGGGAGCGAGTACCTACAATGAGCAGTTCTTC.

The rearrangement joins TRBV5-5 to TRBJ1-3; perhaps TRBD1 as D (6 bases). The CDR3 spans 18 residues. The V gene's germline CDR1 is SGHKS and CDR2 YYEKEE (reference sequence). Trimming took 1 base from V and 4 from J, leaving 21 bases between them. The CDR3 DNA follows: TGTGCCAGCAGCTTGTCTGTCCGGGCTGGGGGCGTCGGAAACACCATATATTTT. Its protein product is CASSLSVRAGGVGNTIYF.

The table lists this clone with a count of one. This chain links TRBV28 with TRBJ2-7; 7 bases match TRBD2. There are 13 residues in the CDR3. Per the germline V gene, CDR1 is MDHEN and CDR2 is SYDVKM. J gave up 4 bases and V 8 bases, and 8 bases lay outside the gene matches. CDR3 in DNA: TGTGCCAGCGGTGCGGGAGATAAATACGAGCAGTACGTC. Residues: CASGAGDKYEQYV.

A single count supports this clone. This chain uses TRBV27 with TRBJ1-1, with 9 bases that match TRBD1. Per germline, CDR1 MNHEY and CDR2 SMNVEV (reference sequence). This CDR3 has 15 amino acids. V trimming: 3 bases; J trimming: 0 bases; junction bases outside the gene matches: 2. CDR3 DNA sequence: TGTGCCAGCAGTTTCGGGACAGGGCTGAACACTGAAGCTTTCTTT. This codes for CASSFGTGLNTEAFF.

The genes are TRBV15 and TRBJ2-1; TRBD1 aligns across 8 bases. Germline lookup yields CDR1 LNHNV and CDR2 YYDKDF (reference sequence). V gave up 0 bases and J gave up 9 bases; unmatched junction bases: 7. The CDR3 consists of 15 residues. The chain's CDR3 is CATSRDIQGAGEQFF. The CDR3 region has the DNA TGTGCCACCAGCAGAGATATTCAGGGGGCCGGTGAGCAGTTCTTC.

The rearrangement uses TRBV11-2 and TRBJ1-2, with no clear D. Germline V gene data show CDR1 as SGHAT and CDR2 as FQNNGV. V shed 1 base and J shed 8 bases, with 11 bases lying between them. The length of the CDR3 is 13 residues. DNA for the CDR3: TGTGCCAGCAGCTTAGGCGGGTCCCTCGGCTACACCTTC. Translated, it gives CASSLGGSLGYTF.

The chain joins TRBV18 to TRBJ1-3; 7 bases fit TRBD1. This CDR3 has 15 residues. The J segment lost 1 base and the V segment lost 3 bases, leaving 3 bases of the junction unmatched. CDR1 KGHSH and CDR2 LQKENI come from the germline V gene. The CDR3 nucleotides are TGTGCCAGCTCACCCGACAGGGCTTCTGGAAACACCATATATTTT. This codes for CASSPDRASGNTIYF.

The chain uses TRBV7-9 and TRBJ2-5; tentative D call: TRBD1 (5 bases). This CDR3 has 15 residues. V was shortened by 1 base and J by 5 bases, with 14 bases between the two germline ends. The germline CDR1 and CDR2 sequences are SEHNR and FQNEAQ (reference sequence). In DNA, the CDR3 is TGTGCCAGCAGCTTAGGGGCAGGGTCCCCCGAGACCCAGTACTTC. Its protein is CASSLGAGSPETQYF.

The CDR3 DNA reads TGCGCCAGCAATCCCGACAGAGACCGCACAGATACGCAGTATTTT. This gives the protein CASNPDRDRTDTQYF. V gene TRBV10-1 combines with J gene TRBJ2-3, with D maybe TRBD1 (5 bases). This CDR3 is 15 amino acids long. Per germline, CDR1 WNHNN and CDR2 SYGVQD (reference sequence). V lost 7 bases to trimming and J lost 1 base, with 15 bases between them.

The V gene is TRBV18, the J gene TRBJ1-6, with TRBD1 matching 8 bases. The V gene's germline CDR1 is KGHSH and CDR2 LQKENI. With 6 bases clipped from V and 9 bases from J, the junction kept 1 base outside the gene matches. There are 12 residues in the CDR3. In DNA, the CDR3 is TGTGCCAGCTCTGACAGGGGTTCACCCCTCCACTTT. This sequence encodes CASSDRGSPLHF.

The rearrangement links TRBV27 to TRBJ2-1; D unclear. V was clipped by 8 bases and J by 2 bases, with 10 bases between them. CDR1 and CDR2 (germline): MNHEY, SMNVEV (reference sequence). The CDR3 is made up of 13 amino acids. CDR3 in DNA: TGTGCCAGCCGGAGACTGGCCTACAATGAGCAGTTCTTC. It translates to CASRRLAYNEQFF.